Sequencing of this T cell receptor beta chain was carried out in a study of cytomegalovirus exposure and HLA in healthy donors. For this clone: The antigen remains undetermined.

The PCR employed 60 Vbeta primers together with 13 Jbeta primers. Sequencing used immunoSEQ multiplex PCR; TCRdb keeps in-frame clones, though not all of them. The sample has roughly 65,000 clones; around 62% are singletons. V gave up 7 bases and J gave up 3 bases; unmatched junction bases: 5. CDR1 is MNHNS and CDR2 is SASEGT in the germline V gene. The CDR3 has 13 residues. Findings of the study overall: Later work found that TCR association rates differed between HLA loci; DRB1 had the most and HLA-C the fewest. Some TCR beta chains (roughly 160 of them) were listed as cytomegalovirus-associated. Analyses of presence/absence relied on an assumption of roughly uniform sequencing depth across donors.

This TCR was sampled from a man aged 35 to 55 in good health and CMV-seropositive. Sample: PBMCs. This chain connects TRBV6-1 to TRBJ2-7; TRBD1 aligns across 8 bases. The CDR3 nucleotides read TGTGCCAGCACCCTGACAGGGGACTACGAGCAGTACTTC. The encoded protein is CASTLTGDYEQYF.